The source of this T cell receptor (beta chain) is a study of Ad26.COV2.S vaccination and SARS-CoV-2 variants. Treatment described: approximately 18 received Ad26.COV2.S at low or high dose, single or two shots; roughly five received placebo; per-sample allocation not given. Day 63 following the first vaccine or placebo injection was when the samples were taken. Comment on this clone: Its antigen remains unidentified.

The study, taken as a whole, reports: Non-spike TCR breadth did not differ much between vaccine and placebo recipients. Breadth and depth estimates from TCRs may understate total T cell responses.

The ends were cut back, 2 bases at V and 6 bases at J, with 11 bases in the middle. Germline V gives CDR1 SGDLS, CDR2 YYNGEE. The CDR3 is made up of 13 amino acids. The method was immunoSEQ multiplex PCR; TCRdb's version includes in-frame clones alone and lacks a portion of them. The repertoire holds approximately 480,000 clones, around 88% seen once, with roughly 13% in the top ten. The receptor was derived from a person between 18 and 60 years old who received the Ad26.COV2.S COVID-19 vaccine or a placebo. The sample was peripheral blood, taken in a trial of Ad26.COV2.S vaccine versus placebo. The chain couples TRBV9 to TRBJ1-1, with D possibly being TRBD1 (5 bases). The CDR3 here is CASSVTAGSEAFF. In DNA form, the CDR3 reads TGTGCCAGCAGCGTCACCGCAGGGTCTGAAGCTTTCTTT.